The 10 T cell receptor beta chains listed next were all sequenced from one sample in a study of T cells after yellow fever vaccination (dated by TCRdb to the late 2010s). Libraries were built with 5' RACE. The sample was run on an Illumina HiSeq 2500. TCRdb handled the public reads itself, with Q25 trimming in fastp and clone calling in MiXCR, and kept productive beta chains. Each entry merges the rows of one CDR3 protein and shows their most common DNA and genes. Within this sample are about 350,000 distinct CDR3 sequences, with about 8.3% of them counted one time only. Around 17% of the sample rests with the top ten. The treatment or condition label of this sample denotes: live attenuated yellow fever vaccine strain. The sequencing here drew on PBMCs, taken around 45 days after the first yellow fever vaccination. The receptor set was obtained from a man aged 18 to 35 who received the YFV17D yellow fever vaccine.

This clonotype is a singleton in its sample. The chain has TRBV10-3 and TRBJ2-1; D might be TRBD2 (6 bases). The germline CDR1 and CDR2 sequences are ENHRY and SYGVKD. Trimming left V 3 bases short and J 4 bases short, with 13 bases between. CDR3 size: 15 residues. CDR3 protein: CAISEGGGDYNEQFF. CDR3 DNA: TGTGCCATCAGTGAAGGAGGAGGGGATTACAATGAGCAGTTCTTC.

The rearrangement links TRBV5-5 to TRBJ1-1; no reliable D call. Germline CDR1 reads SGHKS; CDR2 reads YYEKEE (reference sequence). Trimming pared 4 bases from V and 0 bases from J, leaving 16 bases between. The CDR3 is 16 amino acids. The CDR3 reads CASSPPWAGMNTEAFF. CDR3 coding DNA: TGTGCCAGCAGCCCACCCTGGGCGGGTATGAACACTGAAGCTTTCTTT. Combining the CDR3 with reference TRBV5-5 and TRBJ1-1 gives the whole variable domain DAGVTQSPTHLIKTRGQQVTLRCSPISGHKSVSWYQQVLGQGPQFIFQYYEKEERGRGNFPDRFSARQFPNYSSELNVNALLLGDSALYLCASSPPWAGMNTEAFFGQGTRLTVV.

This clonotype was detected a few times. This chain joins TRBV5-1 and TRBJ2-1, with 11 bases aligning to TRBD2. Germline CDR1 and CDR2: SGHRS and YFSETQ. The J segment lost 6 bases and the V segment lost 4 bases, leaving 9 bases of the junction unmatched. This CDR3 region has 16 residues. The CDR3 spells CASSPGALAGGNEQFF. In DNA, the CDR3 is TGCGCCAGCAGCCCGGGGGCTCTAGCGGGGGGCAATGAGCAGTTCTTC.

The chain is built from TRBV5-1 and TRBJ1-5; 7 nucleotides match TRBD1. V was clipped by 4 bases and J by 0 bases; unmatched bases: 4. The germline V gene has CDR1 SGHRS and CDR2 YFSETQ. The CDR3 length is 15 residues. The CDR3 nucleotides are TGCGCCAGCAGCGTGACAGGGAATAGCAATCAGCCCCAGCATTTT. Translating gives CASSVTGNSNQPQHF.

This chain uses TRBV29-1 with TRBJ2-5, with D tentatively TRBD1 or TRBD2 (5 bases each). This CDR3 comprises 13 residues. V lost 6 bases to trimming and J lost 0 bases, with 11 bases between them. Germline assignment: CDR1 SQVTM and CDR2 ANQGSEA. The CDR3 DNA follows: TGCAGCGTCCCCTGGGACCACCAAGAGACCCAGTACTTC. The encoded protein is CSVPWDHQETQYF.

This clonotype occurred many times. The chain is built from TRBV3-1 and TRBJ1-1; D gene ambiguous. CDR3 length: 13 amino acids. With 1 base removed from V and 6 bases from J, the gap between germline ends came to 9 bases. From germline, CDR1 is LGHDT and CDR2 YNNKEL (reference sequence). The CDR3, as DNA: TGTGCCAGCAGCCAAGGAGGAGGAGCTGAAGCTTTCTTT. The encoded protein is CASSQGGGAEAFF.

This chain uses TRBV29-1 with TRBJ2-2; D may correspond to TRBD1 or TRBD2 (5 bases each). The CDR3 spans 14 residues. The germline CDR1 and CDR2 sequences are SQVTM and ANQGSEA. V was clipped by 4 bases and J by 6 bases, with 15 bases between them. The CDR3: CSVAGDPWSGELFF. The CDR3 nucleotides read TGCAGCGTTGCCGGGGACCCCTGGTCCGGGGAGCTGTTTTTT.

The rearrangement links TRBV27 to TRBJ2-3, with D perhaps matching TRBD2 (5 bases). CDR3 size: 15 residues. Germline CDR1 MNHEY, CDR2 SMNVEV (reference sequence). Trimming pared 6 bases from V and 1 base from J, leaving 14 bases between. CDR3 coding DNA: TGTGCCAGCAGCCGAAGAGGAGGACGCACAGATACGCAGTATTTT. The encoded protein is CASSRRGGRTDTQYF.

This clonotype showed up just a few times. The chain links TRBV4-3 to TRBJ2-7; 10 nucleotides align to TRBD1. V trimming: 1 base; J trimming: 5 bases; junction bases outside the gene matches: 8. CDR1 and CDR2 (germline): LGHNA, YSLEER. There are 16 residues in the CDR3. This CDR3 is CASSQGNGGQGDEQYF. In DNA, the CDR3 is TGCGCCAGCAGCCAAGGAAATGGTGGACAGGGGGACGAGCAGTACTTC.

V gene TRBV4-3 combines with J gene TRBJ1-4; 8 bases fit TRBD1. Trimming at V came to 4 bases and at J to 4 bases, leaving 11 bases not matched to a gene. The V gene's germline CDR1 is LGHNA and CDR2 YSLEER. The CDR3 consists of 17 residues. CDR3: CASSLDRTGTYNEKLFF. The CDR3 DNA follows: TGCGCCAGCAGCCTAGACAGGACAGGGACTTATAATGAAAAACTGTTTTTT.